Listed below are T cell receptor beta chains from one sample, sequenced in a study of response to subunit inactivated influenza vaccine. One entry per CDR3 protein, called by TCRdb with MiXCR from the RT-PCR reads. The sample yields 590,000 or so distinct CDR3 sequences, around 15% seen once. Source: PBMCs from blood, taken approximately 15 days before vaccination. The receptors here all came from a man aged 50 to 60 who received an inactivated influenza vaccine. CDR3s leave out the opening cysteine and the closing phenylalanine or tryptophan. The D gene is left open where the match is weak. The size of a clone is reported for some rows only, either as once, few or many, or as a class for expanded clones.

V: TRBV5-1
size: few
D: TRBD1
length: 14
CDR3: ASSLAARGLGTEAF

V: TRBV20-1
size: few
D: TRBD2
length: 12
CDR3: SASGLAGVVEQF

V: TRBV7-9
size: few
D: TRBD2
length: 13
CDR3: ASSLAGGPADEQF

V: TRBV11-2
size: NA
D: NA
length: 17
CDR3: ASSLDPLRNPRANYGYT

V: TRBV15
size: NA
D: NA
length: 14
CDR3: ATSGTGTGTYNEQF

V: TRBV12-3/TRBV12-4
size: few
D: NA
length: 12
CDR3: ASSLVLGQGGYT

V: TRBV7-2
size: many
D: TRBD2
length: 15
CDR3: ASGPGLAGVGGNEQF

V: TRBV28
size: few
D: NA
length: 11
CDR3: ASSTWRSYEQY

V: TRBV20-1
size: few
D: TRBD2
length: 14
CDR3: SAREGTSGSPYEQY

V: TRBV9
size: many
D: TRBD2
length: 13
CDR3: ASSAMGGSVSEQY

V: TRBV11-2
size: NA
D: NA
length: 13
CDR3: ASSLDRHLGNTIY

V: TRBV11-2
size: few
D: TRBD2
length: 16
CDR3: ASSLPDQGLAGYNEQF

V: TRBV2
size: NA
D: NA
length: 13
CDR3: ASSKETGGNQPQH

V: TRBV12-3/TRBV12-4
size: few
D: TRBD2
length: 14
CDR3: ASSLAGSGRHNEQF

V: TRBV12-3/TRBV12-4
size: NA
D: TRBD2
length: 12
CDR3: ASRYRGGGYEQF

V: TRBV5-6
size: NA
D: NA
length: 11
CDR3: ASHRRWTGELF

V: TRBV6-2/TRBV6-3
size: NA
D: NA
length: 16
CDR3: ASSYVAVGGGVTDTQY

V: TRBV7-6
size: many
D: NA
length: 13
CDR3: ASSLGTSNYNEQF

V: TRBV9
size: few
D: TRBD2
length: 14
CDR3: ASSVAPWTSGETQY

V: TRBV5-6
size: NA
D: NA
length: 12
CDR3: ASSLRTHVETQY

V: TRBV12-3/TRBV12-4
size: NA
D: TRBD1
length: 15
CDR3: ASSLRTGPYSNQPQH

V: TRBV3-1
size: NA
D: TRBD2
length: 14
CDR3: ASSLGGGGRAHEQY

V: TRBV7-9
size: few
D: NA
length: 13
CDR3: ASSKRDTSQETQY

V: TRBV28
size: NA
D: NA
length: 10
CDR3: ASKASQNIQY

V: TRBV25-1
size: many
D: NA
length: 14
CDR3: ASSEYETDGTDTQY

V: TRBV9
size: NA
D: TRBD1
length: 13
CDR3: ASSAPGQGLEEQY

V: TRBV7-2
size: few
D: NA
length: 15
CDR3: ASSLRGRMKSTDTQY

V: TRBV28
size: many
D: NA
length: 12
CDR3: ASSSPGTYNEQF

V: TRBV5-1
size: many
D: NA
length: 12
CDR3: ASSLGDKDSPLH

V: TRBV10-2
size: few
D: NA
length: 12
CDR3: ASSPGTFGYEQF

V: TRBV6-2/TRBV6-3
size: few
D: TRBD2
length: 15
CDR3: ASIDAFSGANTGELF

V: TRBV7-3
size: NA
D: TRBD1
length: 13
CDR3: ASSAGTGAGYGYT

V: TRBV20-1
size: many
D: NA
length: 13
CDR3: SAGDIFSSTNEQF

V: TRBV9
size: many
D: NA
length: 11
CDR3: ASSPRVLDEQY

V: TRBV7-8
size: few
D: NA
length: 16
CDR3: ASSLVSRERWGGDTQY

V: TRBV5-1
size: NA
D: NA
length: 12
CDR3: ASRGWNNQETQY

V: TRBV25-1
size: few
D: TRBD2
length: 13
CDR3: ASTGLASPAETQY

V: TRBV7-2
size: NA
D: NA
length: 12
CDR3: ASSLGGSPREQY

V: TRBV3-1
size: many
D: TRBD2
length: 16
CDR3: ASSQVGLAGRSSYEQY

V: TRBV7-2
size: NA
D: NA
length: 14
CDR3: ASSLPGDPSIYGYT

V: TRBV14
size: many
D: NA
length: 11
CDR3: ASSQELVSEAF

V: TRBV13
size: NA
D: NA
length: 13
CDR3: ASSLGLGRTTEAF

V: TRBV29-1
size: NA
D: TRBD1
length: 13
CDR3: SVEGRGSSYNEQF

V: TRBV3-1
size: NA
D: NA
length: 12
CDR3: ASSQGGRDTEAF

V: TRBV29-1
size: many
D: TRBD1
length: 12
CDR3: SVEDLAGGYEQY

V: TRBV6-1
size: NA
D: TRBD1
length: 13
CDR3: ASSEGQGLYQPQH

V: TRBV27
size: NA
D: TRBD2
length: 15
CDR3: ASSLLWASGGSYEQY

V: TRBV7-9
size: NA
D: TRBD1
length: 12
CDR3: ASSSTGVVETQY

V: TRBV29-1
size: few
D: NA
length: 11
CDR3: SVESGAPYEQY

V: TRBV20-1
size: NA
D: TRBD1
length: 11
CDR3: SAAGTALGEQY

V: TRBV4-3
size: NA
D: NA
length: 14
CDR3: ASSQPPGRGRETQY

V: TRBV6-2/TRBV6-3
size: NA
D: NA
length: 13
CDR3: ASSPYGTPQETQY

V: TRBV18
size: few
D: NA
length: 11
CDR3: ASSPKQGREAF

V: TRBV5-5
size: NA
D: NA
length: 12
CDR3: ASSSLGGTDTQY

V: TRBV5-1
size: NA
D: NA
length: 12
CDR3: ASSLGPGYYEQY

V: TRBV27
size: NA
D: NA
length: 12
CDR3: ASTPGRHASEQF

V: TRBV7-8
size: NA
D: NA
length: 11
CDR3: ASSPGQFGPQH

V: TRBV7-2
size: NA
D: NA
length: 13
CDR3: ASSLGRTAQETQY

V: TRBV29-1
size: NA
D: NA
length: 12
CDR3: SVEDQGIQETQY

V: TRBV12-3/TRBV12-4
size: many
D: NA
length: 12
CDR3: ASSLPGLYNEQF